This entry is about one T cell receptor beta chain. Germline V gene data show CDR1 as LGHDT and CDR2 as YNNKEL (reference sequence). The germline V and J ends were trimmed by 4 bases and 0 bases, with 22 bases remaining between them. The CDR3 consists of 19 residues. This sample's time point: newly diagnosed GD, antithyroid drugs for less than 3 months. RNA isolated from PBMCs was used to make the TCR library. The data belong to a study of regulatory T cells in long-lasting Graves disease. Through Arm-PCR of CDR3 regions and iRepertoire HTBI primers, TCR beta libraries were built. TCRdb called the multiplex PCR reads again in MiXCR, with one record for every CDR3 protein. This table has 360,000 or so distinct CDR3 sequences, approximately 16% appearing once. The same data also went into a second study, on T cells in Graves' hyperthyroidism and ophthalmopathy.

This chain uses TRBV3-1 with TRBJ1-3, with D perhaps TRBD1 (6 bases). The sample consisted of peripheral blood mononuclear cells (PBMCs), taken at new diagnosis, from a patient treated with antithyroid drugs. This TCR came from a man in his forties with Graves disease. CDR3 DNA sequence: TGTGCCAGCAGCCGACCTTTAGGGAGGGGGGGTTTCTCTGGAAACACCATATATTTT. Protein: CASSRPLGRGGFSGNTIYF.